This paragraph reports one T cell receptor (beta chain). What it recognizes is unknown. Unmatched junction bases numbered 4, after V lost 3 bases and J lost 5 bases. The V gene's germline CDR1 is SEHNR and CDR2 FQNEAQ (reference sequence). The CDR3 spans 14 residues. Profiling relied on immunoSEQ multiplex PCR, and the TCRdb table lists in-frame clones only, not all of them. Here the sample spans fewer than 110,000 clones, 90% being singletons. The record originates from a study of T cell responses to AZD1222 COVID-19 vaccine. Notes on the study in general: Clonal diversity was possibly underestimated, and the donors were mostly white British, with more females. It was only a handful of AZD1222 recipients who were seropositive at baseline. None of the repertoires were sampled until the peak T cell response had passed.

This specimen consisted of peripheral blood, obtained on day 0 of AZD1222 vaccination. V is TRBV7-9 and J is TRBJ2-1; TRBD1 matches at 7 bases. This receptor was identified in an adult in good health. The CDR3 region has the DNA TGTGCCAGCAGCTTTCCGGGACAGCACAATGAGCAGTTCTTC. It yields the protein CASSFPGQHNEQFF.